This TCR beta chain emerged from a study of cytomegalovirus exposure and HLA in healthy donors. Trimming stripped 3 bases from V and 4 bases from J, with 14 bases between. Germline V CDR1 and CDR2: SGDLS, YYNGEE. CDR3 size: 15 residues. PCR was performed using 60 Vbeta and 13 Jbeta primers. Assay: immunoSEQ multiplex PCR; the TCRdb copy retains only in-frame clones and omits some. This sample has 150,000 to 200,000 clones, with roughly two thirds found just once. This clone appeared a few times. V usage is TRBV9 and J usage is TRBJ2-1; TRBD2 might be the D (7 bases). The receptor's source is a woman between 40 and 55 years old in good health and CMV-seropositive. What was sequenced was PBMCs. In DNA, the CDR3 is TGTGCCAGCAGCGGGTGGGGGGGCCAGTACAATGAGCAGTTCTTC. This encodes CASSGWGGQYNEQFF.